These 19 T cell receptor beta chains share one sample of origin, sequenced in a study of technical replicates of blood from a handful of donors (dated by TCRdb to about 2017). To prepare the library, the immunoSEQ multiplex PCR assay was applied. TCRdb limited this immuneACCESS table to in-frame rearrangements with V and J called. A share of clones is missing; checked studies link under half to unresolved V genes, and the rest is unexplained. Here the sample has some 80,000 clones; approximately 90% occur a single time. Of the sample, approximately 0.25% falls within the top ten clones. Specimen: T cells isolated from PBMCs. The source of these receptors is a human donor in good health.

The chain links TRBV19 to TRBJ1-1; 8 nucleotides line up with TRBD1. J lost 0 bases, V lost 5 bases, and 8 bases had no gene match. This CDR3 has 16 amino acids. Germline CDR1 is LNHDA and CDR2 is SQIVND (reference sequence). In DNA form, the CDR3 reads TGTGCCAGTAGTCGGACAGGGAGGGTTATGAACACTGAAGCTTTCTTT. Amino acids: CASSRTGRVMNTEAFF.

This clone was detected only once. The chain has TRBV28 and TRBJ2-7, with D perhaps matching TRBD2 (5 bases). The ends were cut back, 3 bases at V and 3 bases at J, with 6 bases in the middle. Germline CDR1 and CDR2: MDHEN and SYDVKM. This CDR3 region has 12 residues. The CDR3 nucleotides read TGTGCCAGCAGTTTGACTAACTACGAGCAGTACTTC. This gives the protein CASSLTNYEQYF.

The CDR3 loop reads CASSFHPGQEDLSTEAFF. CDR3 nucleotides: TGCGCCAGCAGCTTTCATCCGGGACAGGAGGACCTGAGCACTGAAGCTTTCTTT. V is TRBV5-1 and J is TRBJ1-1; 8 bases fit TRBD1. With V trimmed by 2 bases and J by 4 bases, 16 bases remained unmatched. This CDR3 spans 18 amino acids. Germline assignment: CDR1 SGHRS and CDR2 YFSETQ.

The rearrangement uses TRBV7-8 and TRBJ1-1; no reliable D call. Germline V gene lookup returns CDR1 SGHVS and CDR2 FQNEAQ. This CDR3 is built from 15 residues. V lost 4 bases and J lost 5, with 17 bases in between. The CDR3 DNA sequence: TGTGCCAGCAGCTCCCGGAGGGCAGGTCGTACTGAAGCTTTCTTT. It specifies CASSSRRAGRTEAFF. Supplemented by reference TRBV7-8 and TRBJ1-1, the full variable domain reads GAGVSQSPRYKVAKRGQDVALRCDPISGHVSLFWYQQALGQGPEFLTYFQNEAQLDKSGLPSDRFFAERPEGSVSTLKIQRTQQEDSAVYLCASSSRRAGRTEAFFGQGTRLTVV.

The chain couples TRBV9 to TRBJ1-2; perhaps TRBD1 as D (6 bases). This CDR3 is 15 amino acids long. The V end lost 0 bases, the J end lost 8 bases, and 17 bases lay between the germline ends. Looked up from germline, CDR1 is SGDLS and CDR2 is YYNGEE. Here the CDR3 reads CASSVDGQPGAGYTF. The CDR3 coding sequence is TGTGCCAGCAGCGTAGACGGACAGCCAGGTGCGGGCTACACCTTC.

This chain joins TRBV9 and TRBJ1-3; no definite D call. Per germline, CDR1 SGDLS and CDR2 YYNGEE. The CDR3 is 17 amino acids. Trimming took off 1 base at V and 4 bases at J, with 18 bases between the two ends. CDR3 residues: CASSVSDRGLSGNTIYF. The DNA for the CDR3 is TGTGCCAGCAGCGTATCCGACCGGGGTCTTTCAGGAAACACCATATATTTT.

This clone appeared once. CDR3: CASSMRDEQYF. The DNA for the CDR3 is TGTGCCAGTAGTATGAGGGATGAGCAGTACTTC. The chain recombines TRBV19 with TRBJ2-7, with D tentatively TRBD2 (5 bases). The CDR3 runs 11 residues. Trimming removed 3 bases from V and 7 bases from J, with 7 bases in between. Germline V CDR1 and CDR2: LNHDA, SQIVND (reference sequence). Combining the CDR3 with reference TRBV19 and TRBJ2-7 gives the whole variable domain DGGITQSPKYLFRKEGQNVTLSCEQNLNHDAMYWYRQDPGQGLRLIYYSQIVNDFQKGDIAEGYSVSREKKESFPLTVTSAQKNPTAFYLCASSMRDEQYFGPGTRLTVT.

The chain employs TRBV27 and TRBJ1-1; no clear D gene. Germline CDR1 is MNHEY and CDR2 is SMNVEV (reference sequence). V shed 5 bases and J shed 6 bases, with 13 bases lying between them. This CDR3 spans 13 amino acids. The CDR3 region is CASSRSRNSEAFF. For the CDR3, the DNA is TGTGCCAGCAGTCGGAGCCGTAACTCTGAAGCTTTCTTT.

This clone was picked up one time. This chain connects TRBV6-1 to TRBJ1-2, with 7 positions matching TRBD1. Looked up from germline, CDR1 is MNHNS and CDR2 is SASEGT. The CDR3 covers 14 residues. V shed 2 bases and J 4 bases; nucleotides not matched to a gene: 4. CDR3 coding DNA: TGTGCCAGCAGTGAATTGGGGACAGTCTATGGCTACACCTTC. Translation gives CASSELGTVYGYTF.

The sample holds one count of this clone. The V gene is TRBV11-3, the J gene TRBJ2-3; a possible D gene is TRBD1 (5 bases). Trimming removed 5 bases from V and 0 bases from J, with 9 bases in between. From germline, CDR1 is SGHNT and CDR2 YENEEA. The CDR3 is made up of 14 amino acids. CDR3 nucleotides: TGTGCCAGCAGCCCGGACATGAGCACAGATACGCAGTATTTT. Translation: CASSPDMSTDTQYF.

The chain carries TRBV5-4 and TRBJ1-2, with 7 bases that match TRBD1. This CDR3 has 13 residues. Germline lookup yields CDR1 SGHNT and CDR2 YYREEE (reference sequence). V lost 0 bases and J lost 7; bases outside the gene matches: 3. The CDR3 protein is CASSLANRGGYTF. The CDR3 nucleotides read TGTGCCAGCAGCTTGGCAAACAGGGGTGGCTACACCTTC.

DNA of the CDR3: TGTGCCAGCAGTTTATTGGGTCAGCGCCAACATCCTGAAGCTTTCTTT. This gives the protein CASSLLGQRQHPEAFF. This sequence joins TRBV27 and TRBJ1-1; no firm D call. The CDR3 runs 16 residues. Germline CDR1 is MNHEY and CDR2 is SMNVEV (reference sequence). Between the trimmed V and J ends, which lost 1 base and 6 bases, there was a span of 18 bases.

The chain combines TRBV7-6 with TRBJ1-5; the D gene is possibly TRBD1 (5 bases). The CDR3 has 14 amino acids. CDR1 and CDR2 (germline): SGHVS, FNYEAQ. Trimming cost V 3 bases and J 1 base, with 7 bases left between them. The CDR3 sequence is CASSLTESNQPQHF. Written as DNA, the CDR3 is TGTGCCAGCAGCTTGACAGAGAGCAATCAGCCCCAGCATTTT.

This clone has only a few counts. The chain is built from TRBV30 and TRBJ1-5, with D unclear. Trimming pared 2 bases from V and 4 bases from J, leaving 6 bases between. This CDR3 has 12 residues. The germline V gene encodes CDR1 GTSNPN and CDR2 SVGIG (reference sequence). The CDR3 region is CAWSQVNQPQHF. CDR3 sequence (DNA): TGTGCCTGGAGTCAGGTGAATCAGCCCCAGCATTTT.

J is TRBJ2-7 and V is TRBV27; 7 bases fit TRBD2. The length of the CDR3 is 11 residues. After removal of 10 bases from V and 2 bases from J, the junction contained 2 bases not matched to a gene. From germline, CDR1 is MNHEY and CDR2 SMNVEV (reference sequence). Here the CDR3 DNA reads TGTGCCACCCTAGCGGCCTACGAGCAGTACTTC. It encodes CATLAAYEQYF.

This chain uses TRBV28 with TRBJ2-3; D possibly corresponds to TRBD1 (5 bases). This CDR3 is built from 15 residues. CDR1 is MDHEN, CDR2 SYDVKM, per germline. V was pared by 2 bases and J by 0 bases, with 9 bases between. The CDR3: CASSLDSSSTDTQYF. The DNA of the CDR3 is TGTGCCAGCAGTTTAGACAGTTCTAGCACAGATACGCAGTATTTT. Drawing the rest from reference TRBV28 and TRBJ2-3, the complete variable domain is DVKVTQSSRYLVKRTGEKVFLECVQDMDHENMFWYRQDPGLGLRLIYFSYDVKMKEKGDIPEGYSVSREKKERFSLILESASTNQTSMYLCASSLDSSSTDTQYFGPGTRLTVL.

V and J are TRBV19 and TRBJ2-4, with 7 bases aligning to TRBD1. The CDR3 extends over 13 amino acids. Germline-derived CDR1 and CDR2 are LNHDA and SQIVND (reference sequence). V lost 7 bases and J lost 1; bases outside the gene matches: 1. The CDR3 loop is CASKDRAKNIQYF. In DNA form, the CDR3 reads TGTGCCAGTAAGGACAGGGCCAAAAACATTCAGTACTTC.

The chain employs TRBV27 and TRBJ2-2, with 8 bases that match TRBD2. This CDR3 has 15 amino acids. Per the germline V gene, CDR1 is MNHEY and CDR2 is SMNVEV (reference sequence). The J segment lost 5 bases and the V segment lost 7 bases, leaving 9 bases of the junction unmatched. As DNA, the CDR3 is TGTGCCAGCAACCTCCGGGGGGGTATTACCGGGGAGCTGTTTTTT. It specifies CASNLRGGITGELFF.

This clone was observed once. The V call is TRBV5-6, the J call TRBJ2-5; tentatively, D is TRBD2 (6 bases). The V end lost 4 bases, the J end lost 1 base, and 26 bases lay between the germline ends. This CDR3 contains 19 residues. CDR1 and CDR2 (germline): SGHDT, YYEEEE. The CDR3 nucleotides read TGTGCCAGCAGCGATCCCTTTTCGGATCCTCGGGGGACCCAAGAGACCCAGTACTTC. It translates to CASSDPFSDPRGTQETQYF. The full variable domain, with the rest looked up from reference TRBV5-6 and TRBJ2-5, is DAGVTQSPTHLIKTRGQQVTLRCSPKSGHDTVSWYQQALGQGPQFIFQYYEEEERQRGNFPDRFSGHQFPNYSSELNVNALLLGDSALYLCASSDPFSDPRGTQETQYFGPGTRLLVL.